Shown below are 30 T cell receptor beta chains from a single sample sequenced in a study of cytomegalovirus exposure and HLA in healthy donors. Both 60 Vbeta primers and 13 Jbeta primers went into the PCR. Data came from immunoSEQ multiplex PCR; TCRdb stores just in-frame clones and leaves some out. The sample lists about 60,000 clones, 73% seen once, with roughly 5.9% in the top ten. The sequencing sample was made of PBMCs. The receptors shown here come from a man in his fifties in good health and CMV-seronegative.

The CDR3 region is CASSLAGTSGSTYEQYF. The CDR3 bases are TGTGCCAGCAGCTTGGCCGGGACTAGCGGGAGCACCTACGAGCAGTACTTC. This chain links TRBV5-8 with TRBJ2-7, with TRBD2 matching 14 bases. This CDR3 comprises 17 residues. Germline values: CDR1 SGHTS, CDR2 YDEGEE. Germline trimming cut 0 bases from V and 2 bases from J; bases unmatched to any gene: 4.

This chain links TRBV11-3 with TRBJ2-3; TRBD2 is a possible D gene (6 bases). Germline CDR1 is SGHNT and CDR2 is YENEEA. Trimming left V 5 bases short and J 4 bases short, with 10 bases between. This CDR3 has 13 residues. The CDR3 region has the DNA TGTGCCAGCAGCGGGTGGGGGGCAGATACGCAGTATTTT. Its translation is CASSGWGADTQYF.

CDR3 protein: CASSGDIGRETQYF. DNA of the CDR3: TGTGCCAGCAGTGGGGACATAGGGCGAGAGACCCAGTACTTC. The chain joins TRBV6-1 to TRBJ2-5, with D tentatively TRBD1 (6 bases). CDR3 length: 14 residues. CDR1 and CDR2 (germline): MNHNS, SASEGT. Trimming took off 4 bases at V and 4 bases at J, with 13 bases between the two ends.

This chain joins TRBV10-3 and TRBJ2-3; D is possibly TRBD1 (8 bases). Germline V lookup: CDR1 ENHRY, CDR2 SYGVKD. This CDR3 is 15 amino acids long. V shed 6 bases and J shed 2 bases, with 15 bases lying between them. The CDR3 region has the DNA TGTGCCATCAGAGCGGGACAGGCGCCCACAGATACGCAGTATTTT. Amino acid sequence: CAIRAGQAPTDTQYF.

V and J are TRBV4-2 and TRBJ1-4; 9 bases are shared with TRBD1. V was clipped by 6 bases and J by 7 bases; unmatched bases: 6. From germline, CDR1 is LGHNA and CDR2 YNFKEQ. The length of the CDR3 is 14 residues. The CDR3: CASSPGTGSEKLFF. CDR3 nucleotides: TGTGCCAGCAGTCCCGGGACAGGGTCTGAAAAACTGTTTTTT.

The chain uses TRBV10-2 and TRBJ2-5; D perhaps matches TRBD1 (6 bases). Germline values: CDR1 WSHSY, CDR2 SAAADI. The CDR3 has 19 amino acids. V shed 4 bases and J shed 10 bases, with 34 bases lying between them. CDR3 in amino acids: CASSVDLETGALEEGNQYF. The CDR3 DNA reads as TGCGCCAGCAGTGTGGATTTGGAGACAGGTGCACTCGAAGAGGGGAACCAGTACTTC.

This chain joins TRBV5-1 and TRBJ2-3; D is perhaps TRBD2 (6 bases). Germline V lookup: CDR1 SGHRS, CDR2 YFSETQ. Between the trimmed V and J ends, which lost 4 bases and 2 bases, there was a span of 17 bases. There are 16 residues in the CDR3. CDR3 protein: CASSGGLQISTDTQYF. CDR3 DNA sequence: TGCGCCAGCAGCGGGGGACTCCAGATTTCCACAGATACGCAGTATTTT.

The chain recombines TRBV5-1 with TRBJ2-3; 8 positions match TRBD1. The CDR3 consists of 15 residues. Germline loops: CDR1 SGHRS, CDR2 YFSETQ. Trimming at V came to 3 bases and at J to 6 bases, leaving 9 bases not matched to a gene. The CDR3 sequence: CASSSDRVVTDTQYF. CDR3 nucleotide sequence: TGCGCCAGCAGCTCGGACAGGGTGGTAACCGATACGCAGTATTTT.

DNA for the CDR3: TGTGCCAGCTCACCTTCACCGACAGGGGCAACAGATACGCAGTATTTT. Translated: CASSPSPTGATDTQYF. The J gene is TRBJ2-3, the V gene TRBV18, with 8 nucleotides matching TRBD1. CDR3 length: 16 residues. The V segment lost 3 bases and the J segment 3 bases; nucleotides outside the gene matches: 8. Looked up from germline, CDR1 is KGHSH and CDR2 is LQKENI.

V gene TRBV6-5 combines with J gene TRBJ1-2; 7 bases map to TRBD1. V dropped 6 bases and J dropped 4; count of bases not matched to a gene: 11. Germline lookup yields CDR1 MNHEY and CDR2 SVGAGI. The CDR3 sequence is 15 residues long. The CDR3, as DNA: TGTGCCAGCAGCCTGACAGGGCGGGCCGGCTATGGCTACACCTTC. Translated, it gives CASSLTGRAGYGYTF.

The V call is TRBV10-2, the J call TRBJ2-3; the match to TRBD2 covers 10 bases. Germline-derived CDR1 and CDR2 are WSHSY and SAAADI. V shed 3 bases and J 2 bases; nucleotides not matched to a gene: 8. The CDR3 covers 17 residues. CDR3 amino acids: CASSDSSSGSFTDTQYF. The CDR3 bases are TGCGCCAGCAGTGATTCGTCTAGCGGGAGCTTCACAGATACGCAGTATTTT.

This clone was counted a few times. This chain uses TRBV29-1 with TRBJ1-1, with 7 bases aligning to TRBD1. The V gene's germline CDR1 is SQVTM and CDR2 ANQGSEA. J gave up 0 bases and V 7 bases, and 5 bases lay outside the gene matches. The CDR3 loop spans 13 amino acids. The CDR3 nucleotides read TGCAGCGCCCGGACAGGATTGAACACTGAAGCTTTCTTT. Its translation: CSARTGLNTEAFF. Using reference TRBV29-1 and TRBJ1-1 for the parts outside the CDR3, the full variable domain is SAVISQKPSRDICQRGTSLTIQCQVDSQVTMMFWYRQQPGQSLTLIATANQGSEATYESGFVIDKFPISRPNLTFSTLTVSNMSPEDSSIYLCSARTGLNTEAFFGQGTRLTVV.

The chain links TRBV2 to TRBJ2-1, with D possibly matching TRBD1 (5 bases). The CDR3 length is 12 residues. V lost 6 bases and J lost 9, with 12 bases in between. Germline V gives CDR1 SNHLY, CDR2 FYNNEI. The CDR3 here is CASRLVGREQFF. The CDR3 DNA follows: TGTGCCAGCAGGTTGGTGGGGCGTGAGCAGTTCTTC.

This chain connects TRBV29-1 to TRBJ1-2; tentatively, D is TRBD1 (6 bases). Per the germline V gene, CDR1 is SQVTM and CDR2 is ANQGSEA. The CDR3 length is 13 residues. With 4 bases removed from V and 3 bases from J, the gap between germline ends came to 12 bases. CDR3 DNA sequence: TGCAGCGTTGGGGGGGGCAGACACTATGGCTACACCTTC. Residues: CSVGGGRHYGYTF.

The chain joins TRBV6-6 to TRBJ1-2, with 7 nucleotides matching TRBD1. The V segment lost 6 bases and the J segment 0 bases; nucleotides outside the gene matches: 10. There are 16 residues in the CDR3. CDR1 is MNHNY and CDR2 is SVGAGI in the germline V gene (reference sequence). The CDR3 DNA sequence: TGTGCCAGCAGGACCATCCGGGACAGAGCTAACTATGGCTACACCTTC. It yields the protein CASRTIRDRANYGYTF.

The chain carries TRBV6-6 and TRBJ2-7; 7 positions agree with TRBD1. The CDR3 extends over 15 amino acids. Looked up from germline, CDR1 is MNHNY and CDR2 is SVGAGI (reference sequence). The V and J ends lost 5 bases and 3 bases, in that order; junction bases with no gene match: 10. CDR3 nucleotide sequence: TGTGCCAGCAGTCCTAAACGGGACAGTCACTACGAGCAGTACTTC. Translating gives CASSPKRDSHYEQYF.

The chain combines TRBV2 with TRBJ2-7; D unclear. Germline assignment: CDR1 SNHLY and CDR2 FYNNEI. V was clipped by 2 bases and J by 1 base, with 6 bases between them. CDR3 length: 13 residues. CDR3 loop: CASSESRSYEQYF. The CDR3, as DNA: TGTGCCAGCAGTGAATCCCGTTCCTACGAGCAGTACTTC.

As to this clone: Germline and junction disagree at one end, which may indicate a read error. V and J are TRBV4-1 and TRBJ2-3, with a tentative D call TRBD1 (5 bases). From germline, CDR1 is MGHRA and CDR2 YSYEKL. CDR3 length: 13 residues. CDR3 sequence: CASSQAITGTQYF. CDR3 DNA: TGCGCCAGCAGCCAAGCTATCACAGGTACGCAGTATTTT.

The chain has TRBV30 and TRBJ1-5, with 9 bases aligning to TRBD1. Germline V gives CDR1 GTSNPN, CDR2 SVGIG (reference sequence). CDR3 length equals 16 residues. The ends lost 5 bases at V and 4 bases at J; junction bases unmatched: 12. CDR3 in amino acids: CAWDDGTGPYNQPQHF. The CDR3 nucleotides are TGTGCCTGGGACGATGGGACAGGGCCTTATAATCAGCCCCAGCATTTT.

This clone has more than one count but fewer than ten. V usage is TRBV6-1 and J usage is TRBJ2-7; 8 bases are shared with TRBD1. In germline, CDR1 is MNHNS, CDR2 SASEGT. The CDR3 sequence is 15 residues long. V lost 4 bases and J lost 6; bases outside the gene matches: 11. This CDR3 is CASSVAGTGLFEQYF. The CDR3 region has the DNA TGTGCCAGCAGTGTAGCCGGGACAGGACTCTTCGAGCAGTACTTC.

The chain has TRBV13 and TRBJ2-3, with 11 bases matching TRBD2. CDR3 size: 17 residues. With 2 bases clipped from V and 0 bases from J, the junction kept 4 bases outside the gene matches. Germline CDR1 and CDR2: PRHDT and FYEKMQ (reference sequence). CDR3 in DNA: TGTGCCAGCAGCTTAACTAGCGGGGGCCTAAGCACAGATACGCAGTATTTT. Protein sequence: CASSLTSGGLSTDTQYF.

This chain connects TRBV19 to TRBJ1-4, with 7 bases that match TRBD1. The V segment lost 5 bases and the J segment 8 bases; nucleotides outside the gene matches: 8. Germline lookup yields CDR1 LNHDA and CDR2 SQIVND (reference sequence). The CDR3 runs to 14 residues. CDR3 bases: TGTGCCAGTAGTCCTACAGGGGTTGGGGAAAAACTGTTTTTT. As protein: CASSPTGVGEKLFF.

The V gene is TRBV4-2, the J gene TRBJ2-1; perhaps TRBD2 as D (6 bases). V gave up 1 base and J gave up 4 bases, with 11 bases separating them. The CDR3 length is 15 residues. Germline V gene data show CDR1 as LGHNA and CDR2 as YNFKEQ. The CDR3: CASSQGLRGYNEQFF. Written as DNA, the CDR3 is TGTGCCAGCAGCCAAGGCCTACGGGGGTACAATGAGCAGTTCTTC.

This clone has only a few counts. The J gene is TRBJ1-1, the V gene TRBV5-6; D possibly corresponds to TRBD1 (5 bases). From germline, CDR1 is SGHDT and CDR2 YYEEEE. This CDR3 has 13 residues. V was shortened by 2 bases and J by 5 bases, with 10 bases between the two germline ends. The CDR3 coding sequence is TGTGCCAGCAGCTTTGGGGCGGAAACTGAAGCTTTCTTT. It encodes CASSFGAETEAFF.

The rearrangement links TRBV11-2 to TRBJ2-7, with D tentatively TRBD1 (6 bases). V lost 2 bases and J lost 2, with 10 bases in between. The CDR3 covers 14 residues. Germline CDR1 SGHAT, CDR2 FQNNGV. The CDR3 coding sequence is TGTGCCAGCAGCTTATCCCCAGGGGCCTACGAGCAGTACTTC. It specifies CASSLSPGAYEQYF.

The gene calls are TRBV2 and TRBJ2-7; TRBD2 might be the D (6 bases). The V and J ends lost 2 bases and 2 bases respectively, with 10 bases between them. The germline V gene has CDR1 SNHLY and CDR2 FYNNEI. This CDR3 has 14 residues. The CDR3 nucleotides are TGTGCCAGCAGTGAACGGGGGTTTCCCTACGAGCAGTACTTC. Amino acid sequence: CASSERGFPYEQYF.

This rearrangement joins TRBV6-5 to TRBJ2-1; 7 bases are shared with TRBD2. The V and J ends lost 8 bases and 4 bases, in that order; junction bases with no gene match: 5. This CDR3 is built from 13 residues. CDR1 and CDR2 (germline): MNHEY, SVGAGI. The CDR3 sequence is CASRGTIYNEQFF. CDR3 sequence (DNA): TGTGCCAGCCGCGGGACTATTTACAATGAGCAGTTCTTC.

V is TRBV2 and J is TRBJ1-3; D is perhaps TRBD1 (5 bases). This CDR3 spans 15 amino acids. Germline lookup yields CDR1 SNHLY and CDR2 FYNNEI. The V end lost 2 bases, the J end lost 1 base, and 9 bases lay between the germline ends. The CDR3 spells CASSESRASGNTIYF. The CDR3 DNA is TGTGCCAGCAGTGAAAGCAGGGCATCTGGAAACACCATATATTTT.

The chain uses TRBV10-3 and TRBJ1-2; 7 bases are a match to TRBD1. After removal of 0 bases from V and 8 bases from J, the junction contained 6 bases not matched to a gene. Germline V gene lookup returns CDR1 ENHRY and CDR2 SYGVKD. The CDR3 totals 14 residues. Here the CDR3 DNA reads TGTGCCATCAGTGAGTCGGTGACAGGGTGGGGCTACACCTTC. Protein: CAISESVTGWGYTF.

The chain carries TRBV27 and TRBJ2-7, with 8 bases that match TRBD1. The length of the CDR3 is 14 residues. The V gene end was trimmed by 7 bases and the J gene end by 3 bases; junction bases not matched to a gene: 8. Germline V gene sequence: CDR1 MNHEY, CDR2 SMNVEV (reference sequence). The CDR3 sequence: CASTLRQGFYEQYF. The CDR3 bases are TGTGCCAGCACGTTACGACAGGGGTTCTACGAGCAGTACTTC.